The source of this T cell receptor beta chain is a study of blood T cells in healthy people across ages. Study-level findings and limits: A conclusive naive versus antigen-experienced comparison was prevented by the unsorted PBMCs. Naive CD4+ cells and diversity were both higher in long-lived donors than in aged donors. A strong correlation between TCR beta diversity and naive T cell percentage was seen.

Germline V lookup: CDR1 SQVTM, CDR2 ANQGSEA. This CDR3 region has 16 residues. The V segment lost 5 bases and the J segment 2 bases; nucleotides outside the gene matches: 10. A second roughly 6 to 11 cycle PCR used barcoded and J-beta primers. The authors tagged each cDNA molecule using a template-switch adaptor with 12 random nucleotides. TCRdb re-called the 5' RACE reads through MiXCR, storing one row per CDR3 protein. The table shows about 2 million distinct CDR3 sequences, with approximately 50% occurring only once. This clonotype was seen a few times. The antigen is not known. Material: blood. The rearrangement uses TRBV29-1 and TRBJ2-3, with TRBD2 matching 10 bases. This receptor was obtained from a middle-aged woman in good health. Here the CDR3 reads CSVQEAGGFYTDTQYF. The CDR3 DNA follows: TGCAGCGTTCAGGAAGCGGGGGGGTTTTACACAGATACGCAGTATTTT.